These 20 T cell receptor beta chains were sequenced from one sample in a study of chemoradiotherapy in HPV16-positive cancers. Measured with immunoSEQ multiplex PCR; TCRdb has only the in-frame clones, and not every one. The sample shows more than 9,500 clones, roughly 80% of them seen only once. The specimen was collected from a patient who underwent chemoradiotherapy. Receptors originate from a human donor with HPV-associated anogenital cancer.

The gene calls are TRBV10-3 and TRBJ2-7, with TRBD1 matching over 7 bases. With V trimmed by 6 bases and J by 0 bases, 17 bases remained unmatched. Germline CDR1 ENHRY, CDR2 SYGVKD. The CDR3 contains 18 residues. The CDR3 nucleotides read TGTGCCATCAGACCAGGACAGGCCTTAACTATGGACTCCTACGAGCAGTACTTC. Protein: CAIRPGQALTMDSYEQYF.

The chain is built from TRBV30 and TRBJ1-3, with no clear D. Germline CDR1 is GTSNPN and CDR2 is SVGIG (reference sequence). The V and J ends lost 1 base and 0 bases respectively, with 7 bases between them. The CDR3 totals 14 residues. In nucleotides, the CDR3 is TGTGCCTGGAGTGCCCGGAGCTCTGGAAACACCATATATTTT. Translating gives CAWSARSSGNTIYF.

The chain is built from TRBV5-4 and TRBJ1-1; D is ambiguous. CDR1 and CDR2 (germline): SGHNT, YYREEE (reference sequence). Trimming took off 2 bases at V and 1 base at J, with 6 bases between the two ends. The CDR3 has 13 amino acids. The DNA for the CDR3 is TGTGCCAGCAGCTTCGACACGAACACTGAAGCTTTCTTT. Encoded protein: CASSFDTNTEAFF.

The rearrangement links TRBV9 to TRBJ2-3; the D is unclear. The CDR3 length is 14 residues. V was shortened by 0 bases and J by 2 bases, with 7 bases between the two germline ends. In germline, CDR1 is SGDLS, CDR2 YYNGEE. DNA of the CDR3: TGTGCCAGCAGCGTAGGGTCTTACACAGATACGCAGTATTTT. It is translated as CASSVGSYTDTQYF.

The chain recombines TRBV27 with TRBJ1-4; D possibly corresponds to TRBD1 (6 bases). Germline V gives CDR1 MNHEY, CDR2 SMNVEV (reference sequence). Trimming left V 2 bases short and J 0 bases short, with 16 bases between. The CDR3 length is 18 residues. CDR3 in amino acids: CASSLRDTEFSTNEKLFF. The CDR3 region has the DNA TGTGCCAGCAGTTTAAGGGACACGGAGTTCTCAACTAATGAAAAACTGTTTTTT. The full variable domain, its missing parts supplied by reference TRBV27 and TRBJ1-4, is EAQVTQNPRYLITVTGKKLTVTCSQNMNHEYMSWYRQDPGLGLRQIYYSMNVEVTDKGDVPEGYKVSRKEKRNFPLILESPSPNQTSLYFCASSLRDTEFSTNEKLFFGSGTQLSVL.

The chain is built from TRBV27 and TRBJ1-2, with 12 bases fitting TRBD1. Germline V gene data show CDR1 as MNHEY and CDR2 as SMNVEV (reference sequence). The CDR3 is 17 amino acids. The V and J ends lost 1 base and 5 bases, in that order; junction bases with no gene match: 8. CDR3: CASSLFGTGGAGYGYTF. DNA of the CDR3: TGTGCCAGCAGTTTATTCGGGACAGGGGGCGCAGGGTATGGCTACACCTTC.

This clone showed up just a few times. In nucleotides, the CDR3 is TGTGCCAGTAGTATCCGGACAGGAACTCACCAAGAGACCCAGTACTTC. Residues: CASSIRTGTHQETQYF. The rearrangement joins TRBV19 to TRBJ2-5; 7 nucleotides line up with TRBD1. CDR1 is LNHDA and CDR2 is SQIVND in the germline V gene (reference sequence). The ends lost 3 bases at V and 0 bases at J; junction bases unmatched: 7. CDR3 length: 16 amino acids. The full variable domain, its missing parts supplied by reference TRBV19 and TRBJ2-5, is DGGITQSPKYLFRKEGQNVTLSCEQNLNHDAMYWYRQDPGQGLRLIYYSQIVNDFQKGDIAEGYSVSREKKESFPLTVTSAQKNPTAFYLCASSIRTGTHQETQYFGPGTRLLVL.

This chain joins TRBV19 and TRBJ2-1; D possibly corresponds to TRBD1 (6 bases). CDR3 size: 14 residues. Germline V CDR1 and CDR2: LNHDA, SQIVND (reference sequence). Trimming shortened V by 4 bases and J by 2 bases, and 9 bases separated the two germline ends. The chain's CDR3 is CASSRQGTYNEQFF. CDR3 bases: TGTGCCAGTAGTAGGCAGGGGACCTACAATGAGCAGTTCTTC.

The rearrangement uses TRBV30 and TRBJ2-7, with 7 bases identical to TRBD2. The CDR3 spans 15 residues. From germline, CDR1 is GTSNPN and CDR2 SVGIG (reference sequence). V trimming: 0 bases; J trimming: 0 bases; junction bases outside the gene matches: 5. CDR3 sequence: CAWSVFGGSSYEQYF. CDR3 nucleotide sequence: TGTGCCTGGAGTGTATTCGGGGGGAGCTCCTACGAGCAGTACTTC. Complete variable domain (other parts from reference TRBV30 and TRBJ2-7): SQTIHQWPATLVQPVGSPLSLECTVEGTSNPNLYWYRQAAGRGLQLLFYSVGIGQISSEVPQNLSASRPQDRQFILSSKKLLLSDSGFYLCAWSVFGGSSYEQYFGPGTRLTVT.

The V gene is TRBV11-1, the J gene TRBJ1-1; D remains ambiguous. Germline V lookup: CDR1 SGHAT, CDR2 FQDESV (reference sequence). The CDR3 runs 13 residues. The germline V and J ends were trimmed by 5 bases and 0 bases, with 7 bases remaining between them. CDR3 sequence (DNA): TGTGCCAGCAGCCCCAGGATGAACACTGAAGCTTTCTTT. As protein: CASSPRMNTEAFF.

The chain joins TRBV19 to TRBJ1-5, with 7 bases identical to TRBD1. This CDR3 is built from 15 residues. Trimming took 0 bases from V and 3 from J; bases not matched to a gene: 2. Looked up from germline, CDR1 is LNHDA and CDR2 is SQIVND (reference sequence). CDR3 nucleotide sequence: TGTGCCAGTAGTATAGAAACAGGGGACAATCAGCCCCAGCATTTT. Translation gives CASSIETGDNQPQHF.

The chain combines TRBV19 with TRBJ1-2; D possibly corresponds to TRBD1 (5 bases). CDR3 length equals 16 residues. CDR1 is LNHDA, CDR2 SQIVND, per germline (reference sequence). The V end lost 7 bases, the J end lost 2 bases, and 20 bases lay between the germline ends. The chain's CDR3 is CASTPNGASRNYGYTF. In nucleotides, the CDR3 is TGTGCCAGTACCCCGAACGGGGCATCCAGGAACTATGGCTACACCTTC.

This clone was counted a few times. The chain is built from TRBV9 and TRBJ2-2; 15 nucleotides align to TRBD2. This CDR3 comprises 19 residues. The germline CDR1 and CDR2 sequences are SGDLS and YYNGEE. J was trimmed by 5 bases and V by 2 bases; bases with no gene match: 10. For the CDR3, the DNA is TGTGCCAGCAGCGTTCGATCGGGACTAGCGGGAGGAAAGACCGGGGAGCTGTTTTTT. Encoded protein: CASSVRSGLAGGKTGELFF.

The genes are TRBV9 and TRBJ2-3; tentative D call: TRBD1 (5 bases). The CDR3 consists of 15 residues. V lost 0 bases and J 3 bases, leaving 11 bases between the germline ends. The germline V gene has CDR1 SGDLS and CDR2 YYNGEE. The CDR3 reads CASSVDRGGTDTQYF. The CDR3, as DNA: TGTGCCAGCAGCGTAGATAGGGGCGGAACAGATACGCAGTATTTT.

This clone showed up just a few times. The chain couples TRBV18 to TRBJ1-2, with D uncertain. The CDR3 totals 13 residues. With 3 bases removed from V and 2 bases from J, the gap between germline ends came to 7 bases. From germline, CDR1 is KGHSH and CDR2 LQKENI. The CDR3 here is CASSPDGNYGYTF. The CDR3 coding sequence is TGTGCCAGCTCACCTGACGGAAACTATGGCTACACCTTC.

The chain recombines TRBV15 with TRBJ1-3; tentative D call: TRBD1 (6 bases). In germline, CDR1 is LNHNV, CDR2 YYDKDF (reference sequence). The CDR3 is made up of 15 amino acids. Trimming took off 5 bases at V and 0 bases at J, with 11 bases between the two ends. The CDR3 here is CATSPGAISGNTIYF. The CDR3 coding sequence is TGTGCCACCAGCCCAGGGGCAATCTCTGGAAACACCATATATTTT.

The rearrangement joins TRBV11-2 to TRBJ2-5; 15 nucleotides match TRBD2. The J segment lost 4 bases and the V segment lost 5 bases, leaving 8 bases of the junction unmatched. This CDR3 is built from 17 residues. CDR1 and CDR2 (germline): SGHAT, FQNNGV. CDR3 in DNA: TGTGCCAGCAGCCCAGGACTAGCGGGGGGGCTATCAGAGACCCAGTACTTC. Its protein product is CASSPGLAGGLSETQYF.

V gene TRBV4-1 combines with J gene TRBJ1-2, with 8 bases identical to TRBD1. The CDR3 loop spans 14 amino acids. Germline V CDR1 and CDR2: MGHRA, YSYEKL. The junction had 6 bases not matched to a gene; V was cut back by 4 bases and J by 5 bases. As DNA, the CDR3 is TGCGCCAGCAGCCGCGGGGACAGGAGTTATGGCTACACCTTC. The encoded protein is CASSRGDRSYGYTF.

This clone showed up just once. This rearrangement joins TRBV28 to TRBJ1-6, with D possibly being TRBD1 (5 bases). V shed 2 bases and J shed 9 bases, with 14 bases lying between them. This CDR3 contains 15 residues. The germline CDR1 and CDR2 sequences are MDHEN and SYDVKM. CDR3 in DNA: TGTGCCAGCAGTTTAGGTGGGGGGATGCGTTCACCCCTCCACTTT. Its translation is CASSLGGGMRSPLHF.

V is TRBV6-5 and J is TRBJ2-2; D is possibly TRBD2 (6 bases). Germline CDR1 reads MNHEY; CDR2 reads SVGAGI. V shed 4 bases and J shed 5 bases, with 14 bases lying between them. The CDR3 is 15 amino acids. The CDR3 DNA follows: TGTGCCAGCAGTTCCCTCGGGGGAGGAACCGGGGAGCTGTTTTTT. Translated: CASSSLGGGTGELFF.